The sequence of this T cell receptor (beta chain) was determined in a study of cytomegalovirus exposure and HLA in healthy donors. Study results and limitations: The classifier was said to identify cytomegalovirus status with high specificity and sensitivity. The study put 150 or so TCR beta chains on its list as cytomegalovirus-associated.

The CDR3 loop spans 15 amino acids. The germline CDR1 and CDR2 sequences are LNHDA and SQIVND (reference sequence). J lost 7 bases, V lost 3 bases, and 8 bases had no gene match. The donors were members of the validation cohort, which comprised under 150 subjects and was separate from the first cohort of roughly 700 subjects. Concerning this clone itself: Its specificity is not known.

Assay used: immunoSEQ multiplex PCR; TCRdb lists only in-frame clones, some missing. The sample has 70,000 to 95,000 clones, approximately 93% seen once; the top ten hold approximately 3.8%. The sequence came from a woman aged 25-40 years in good health and CMV-seronegative. This sequence joins TRBV19 and TRBJ2-1; 8 bases match TRBD2. The sequencing input was PBMCs. The DNA for the CDR3 is TGTGCCAGTAGTATTGACCAGCGGGAGAGAAATGAGCAGTTCTTC. Translation gives CASSIDQRERNEQFF.